This entry lists 2 T cell receptor beta chains sequenced from one sample in a study of breast tumors, draining lymph nodes, adjacent tissues. In TCRdb, the multiplex PCR reads were re-called with MiXCR into one record per CDR3 protein. The table lists 100,000 or so distinct CDR3 sequences, 21% of them singletons. Samples came from axillary lymph nodes draining the breast cancer. Sample: axillary lymph node tissue. These receptors were collected from a female donor with breast cancer. Some clones in this sample may be carry-over from other donors' samples.

This rearrangement joins TRBV6-4 to TRBJ2-4; no firm D call. Germline V CDR1 and CDR2: MRHNA, SNTAGT. The CDR3 is made up of 16 amino acids. Trimming took off 7 bases at V and 0 bases at J, with 16 bases between the two ends. This CDR3 is CASTLRAPLAKNIQYF. CDR3 DNA: TGTGCCAGCACCCTCCGGGCACCTCTAGCCAAAAACATTCAGTACTTC.

This clonotype appeared many times. The chain uses TRBV20-1 and TRBJ2-5; 10 bases map to TRBD2. With V trimmed by 0 bases and J by 5 bases, 6 bases remained unmatched. The CDR3 consists of 15 residues. Germline V CDR1 and CDR2: DFQATT, SNEGSKA (reference sequence). CDR3 region: CSARDRTSGLETQYF. The CDR3 DNA sequence: TGCAGTGCTAGAGATCGGACTAGCGGTTTGGAGACCCAGTACTTC.